This TCR beta chain is drawn from a study of shared clonotypes between healthy human individuals. Study in general: Samples came from two female and a few male donors aged 18 to 49. CD4 naive and CD4 memory each took three plates per donor, while CD8 naive took two and CD8 memory one.

Study-level findings and limits: Naive subsets generally had larger estimated richness than memory subsets. For naive CD4 cells, roughly 4.6% of clonotypes were shared across a handful of donors.

A note on this clone: As yet, its antigen is unknown.

Assay used: immunoSEQ multiplex PCR; TCRdb lists only in-frame clones, some missing. The sample holds approximately 530,000 clones, 90% to 96% seen once. The ends were cut back, 5 bases at V and 0 bases at J, with 6 bases in the middle. CDR1 MDHEN and CDR2 SYDVKM come from the germline V gene. This CDR3 contains 13 residues. The V and J genes are TRBV28 and TRBJ2-3, with D hard to call. The sequencing sample was made of naive CD4+ T cells sorted from blood. Subset in this sample: CD45RA+ positively selected. This receptor was obtained from a woman in her twenties or thirties in good health. CDR3 in amino acids: CASSLISTDTQYF. The CDR3 region has the DNA TGTGCCAGCAGTCTGATTAGCACAGATACGCAGTATTTT.